A selection of T cell receptor beta chains follows, all from one sample in a study of graft-versus-host responses after intestinal transplantation. Clones were sequenced by immunoSEQ multiplex PCR, and TCRdb holds only the in-frame ones, with some missing. The table records 35,000 to 45,000 clones, roughly 89% of them present only once. The sample here was PBMCs, taken about nine months after transplant. All receptors come from a human patient who received an intestinal transplant, so some T cells may come from the graft donor. Both conserved end residues are part of each CDR3. Fields, in order: clone size, J gene, CDR3 length, V gene, D gene, CDR3 DNA, CDR3 protein. D genes are given only for firm matches. Clone sizes are given selectively: once, few, many, or a class where the clone is expanded.

clone_size: .; j_call: TRBJ2-7; cdr3_length: 14; v_call: TRBV6-1; d_call: .; cdr3_nt: TGTGCCAGCAGGGACTTAGGGATCTTCTACGAGCAGTACTTC; cdr3_aa: CASRDLGIFYEQYF
clone_size: .; j_call: TRBJ2-5; cdr3_length: 15; v_call: TRBV6-1; d_call: TRBD2; cdr3_nt: TGTGCCAACAGTGAATCTAGCGGGGGGCCAGAGACCCAGTACTTC; cdr3_aa: CANSESSGGPETQYF
clone_size: .; j_call: TRBJ2-3; cdr3_length: 13; v_call: TRBV2; d_call: .; cdr3_nt: TGTGCCAGCACGGTGGATAGGGGGAATACGCAGTATTTT; cdr3_aa: CASTVDRGNTQYF
clone_size: .; j_call: TRBJ2-1; cdr3_length: 14; v_call: TRBV30; d_call: TRBD2; cdr3_nt: TGTGCCTGGAGTTCGGGGGGGCCCTACAATGAGCAGTTCTTC; cdr3_aa: CAWSSGGPYNEQFF
clone_size: .; j_call: TRBJ2-7; cdr3_length: 9; v_call: TRBV27; d_call: .; cdr3_nt: TGTGCCAGCAGCTACGAGCAGTACTTC; cdr3_aa: CASSYEQYF
clone_size: .; j_call: TRBJ1-5; cdr3_length: 13; v_call: TRBV27; d_call: .; cdr3_nt: TGTGCCAGCAGTGCTGAAACCAATCAGCCCCAGCATTTT; cdr3_aa: CASSAETNQPQHF
clone_size: .; j_call: TRBJ1-2; cdr3_length: 14; v_call: TRBV7-8; d_call: TRBD1; cdr3_nt: TGTGCCAGCGGGGGGTCGACAGGGCAGATTGGCTACACCTTC; cdr3_aa: CASGGSTGQIGYTF
clone_size: .; j_call: TRBJ2-2; cdr3_length: 17; v_call: TRBV18; d_call: .; cdr3_nt: TGTGCCAGCTCTCCCACCGTAGGGATCATTAACACCGGGGAGCTGTTTTTT; cdr3_aa: CASSPTVGIINTGELFF
clone_size: .; j_call: TRBJ1-5; cdr3_length: 18; v_call: TRBV29-1; d_call: .; cdr3_nt: TGCAGCATCCCGGCGGGGAGTACGGCTATAGGAAGCAATCAGCCCCAGCATTTT; cdr3_aa: CSIPAGSTAIGSNQPQHF
clone_size: .; j_call: TRBJ2-5; cdr3_length: 14; v_call: TRBV11-2; d_call: .; cdr3_nt: TGTGCCAGCAGCTCTCCCCTACGGCAAGAGACCCAGTACTTC; cdr3_aa: CASSSPLRQETQYF
clone_size: .; j_call: TRBJ2-7; cdr3_length: 14; v_call: TRBV5-8; d_call: TRBD1; cdr3_nt: TGTGCCAGCAGTTGGGACAGGCCCTCTGACGAGCAGTACTTC; cdr3_aa: CASSWDRPSDEQYF
clone_size: .; j_call: TRBJ1-6; cdr3_length: 17; v_call: TRBV5-6; d_call: .; cdr3_nt: TGTGCCAGCCGGCTCGGACCAAAGAGCTCCTATAATTCACCCCTCCACTTT; cdr3_aa: CASRLGPKSSYNSPLHF
clone_size: .; j_call: TRBJ1-3; cdr3_length: 14; v_call: TRBV12-5; d_call: .; cdr3_nt: TGTGCTAGTGGTTGGGGACTTTTCGGAAACACCATATATTTT; cdr3_aa: CASGWGLFGNTIYF
clone_size: .; j_call: TRBJ1-2; cdr3_length: 13; v_call: TRBV13; d_call: TRBD1; cdr3_nt: TGTGCCAGCAGGCAGACAGGGCCGTATGGCTACACCTTC; cdr3_aa: CASRQTGPYGYTF
clone_size: .; j_call: TRBJ2-7; cdr3_length: 15; v_call: TRBV12-5; d_call: .; cdr3_nt: TGTGCTAGTGGTTTGACCAGTAGGATATCCTACGAGCAGTACTTC; cdr3_aa: CASGLTSRISYEQYF
clone_size: once; j_call: TRBJ1-4; cdr3_length: 15; v_call: TRBV4-1; d_call: TRBD1; cdr3_nt: TGCGCCAGCAGCCAAGCGGGGACAGGGGGGGAAAAACTGTTTTTT; cdr3_aa: CASSQAGTGGEKLFF
clone_size: .; j_call: TRBJ1-3; cdr3_length: 15; v_call: TRBV27; d_call: TRBD1; cdr3_nt: TGTGCCAGCAGTCCGGACAGGGCATCTGGAAACACCATATATTTT; cdr3_aa: CASSPDRASGNTIYF
clone_size: .; j_call: TRBJ2-5; cdr3_length: 14; v_call: TRBV9; d_call: TRBD2; cdr3_nt: TGTGCCAGCAGCCGTAGCGGGGCCCAAGAGACCCAGTACTTC; cdr3_aa: CASSRSGAQETQYF
clone_size: once; j_call: TRBJ2-1; cdr3_length: 15; v_call: TRBV9; d_call: .; cdr3_nt: TGTGCCAGCAGCCCCGGGACATACCCATACAATGAGCAGTTCTTC; cdr3_aa: CASSPGTYPYNEQFF
clone_size: .; j_call: TRBJ1-1; cdr3_length: 12; v_call: TRBV6-4; d_call: .; cdr3_nt: TGTGCCAGCAGGTCAACATGGCCTGCGGCTTTCTTT; cdr3_aa: CASRSTWPAAFF
clone_size: once; j_call: TRBJ2-7; cdr3_length: 17; v_call: TRBV5-4; d_call: TRBD1; cdr3_nt: TGTGCCAGCAGCGATTATGGTAGGGGGCCATCGATTCCCGAGCAGTACTTC; cdr3_aa: CASSDYGRGPSIPEQYF
clone_size: once; j_call: TRBJ1-4; cdr3_length: 14; v_call: TRBV5-4; d_call: TRBD1; cdr3_nt: TGTGCCAGCAGCTTGGAAGGGGGCGAAGAAAAACTGTTTTTT; cdr3_aa: CASSLEGGEEKLFF
clone_size: .; j_call: TRBJ1-1; cdr3_length: 16; v_call: TRBV10-3; d_call: TRBD1; cdr3_nt: TGTGCCACCCGAGGACAGGGGAAATTGTTTTCCACTGAAGCTTTCTTT; cdr3_aa: CATRGQGKLFSTEAFF
clone_size: few; j_call: TRBJ2-7; cdr3_length: 16; v_call: TRBV19; d_call: TRBD2; cdr3_nt: TGTGCCAGTAGTATTGGGAGGGGCAGGTCGATTTACGAGCAGTACTTC; cdr3_aa: CASSIGRGRSIYEQYF
clone_size: .; j_call: TRBJ1-5; cdr3_length: 16; v_call: TRBV19; d_call: .; cdr3_nt: TGTGCCAGTAGTATTAATCCGGGATTCAGCAATCAGCCCCAGCATTTT; cdr3_aa: CASSINPGFSNQPQHF
clone_size: .; j_call: TRBJ2-2; cdr3_length: 14; v_call: TRBV6-6; d_call: TRBD1; cdr3_nt: TGTGCCAGCAACCTAGACAGGGTGACCGGGGAGCTGTTTTTT; cdr3_aa: CASNLDRVTGELFF
clone_size: once; j_call: TRBJ1-2; cdr3_length: 15; v_call: TRBV27; d_call: TRBD1; cdr3_nt: TGTGCCAGCAGTGGTGGGGGCACAGGGGTGCTGGGCTACACCTTC; cdr3_aa: CASSGGGTGVLGYTF
clone_size: .; j_call: TRBJ2-7; cdr3_length: 11; v_call: TRBV20-1; d_call: .; cdr3_nt: TGCAGTGCTGGGACCCAAGGGGAGCAGTACTTC; cdr3_aa: CSAGTQGEQYF
clone_size: .; j_call: TRBJ1-6; cdr3_length: 14; v_call: TRBV10-1; d_call: .; cdr3_nt: TGCGCCAGCAGTGAGGGCTTAGTGAATTCACCCCTCCACTTT; cdr3_aa: CASSEGLVNSPLHF
clone_size: .; j_call: TRBJ2-7; cdr3_length: 15; v_call: TRBV4-1; d_call: .; cdr3_nt: TGCGCCAGCAGCCAAGAGGCGGGGCGAACCTACGAGCAGTACTTC; cdr3_aa: CASSQEAGRTYEQYF
clone_size: .; j_call: TRBJ2-5; cdr3_length: 16; v_call: TRBV4-1; d_call: TRBD2; cdr3_nt: TGCGCCAGCAGCCCTAGCGGGTCGGCGCGACGGGAGACCCAGTACTTC; cdr3_aa: CASSPSGSARRETQYF
clone_size: .; j_call: TRBJ2-1; cdr3_length: 13; v_call: TRBV5-4; d_call: TRBD2; cdr3_nt: TGTGCCACTTTGACTAGCGGGGGGTCTGAGCAGTTCTTC; cdr3_aa: CATLTSGGSEQFF
clone_size: .; j_call: TRBJ2-2; cdr3_length: 16; v_call: TRBV4-1; d_call: .; cdr3_nt: TGCGCCAGCAGCCCCCGTCCGGGCCACGGGACCGGGGAGCTGTTTTTT; cdr3_aa: CASSPRPGHGTGELFF
clone_size: once; j_call: TRBJ1-4; cdr3_length: 13; v_call: TRBV30; d_call: .; cdr3_nt: TGTGCCTGGAGCTCAGGGTTCAATGAAAAACTGTTTTTT; cdr3_aa: CAWSSGFNEKLFF
clone_size: once; j_call: TRBJ2-5; cdr3_length: 17; v_call: TRBV12-2; d_call: .; cdr3_nt: TGTGCAAGTCGACGGCGGGCACCGGGACTAGGAACTGAGACCCAGTACTTC; cdr3_aa: CASRRRAPGLGTETQYF
clone_size: .; j_call: TRBJ2-2; cdr3_length: 15; v_call: TRBV9; d_call: .; cdr3_nt: TGTGCCAGCAGCGTAGTCGGAGCGAACACCGGGGAGCTGTTTTTT; cdr3_aa: CASSVVGANTGELFF
clone_size: .; j_call: TRBJ2-1; cdr3_length: 13; v_call: TRBV18; d_call: .; cdr3_nt: TGTGCCAGCTCTTCCGGAAGGCGGGATGAGCAGTTCTTC; cdr3_aa: CASSSGRRDEQFF